These 25 T cell receptor beta chains came from one sample sequenced in a study of shared clonotypes between healthy human individuals. As defined, naive CD8 cells were CD45RO-negative and positively selected for CCR7, with terminally differentiated effector memory CD45RA+ cells excluded. Profiled with immunoSEQ multiplex PCR; TCRdb holds only in-frame clones, not every one. The sample shows under 2,000,000 clones, roughly 94% of them seen only once. Sequenced input: naive CD8+ T cells sorted from blood. The receptors shown here come from a man aged 18 to 35 in good health.

The V call is TRBV4-1, the J call TRBJ2-1; 9 nucleotides align to TRBD1. The ends lost 1 base at V and 3 bases at J; junction bases unmatched: 7. Germline CDR1 MGHRA, CDR2 YSYEKL. CDR3 length equals 17 residues. CDR3 residues: CASSQGGQGLDYNEQFF. Here the CDR3 DNA reads TGCGCCAGCAGCCAAGGGGGACAGGGATTGGACTACAATGAGCAGTTCTTC.

The chain uses TRBV18 and TRBJ1-4, with a tentative D call TRBD1 (5 bases). V was trimmed by 6 bases and J by 8 bases, leaving 7 bases between them. The CDR3 runs to 11 residues. Looked up from germline, CDR1 is KGHSH and CDR2 is LQKENI. The CDR3 is CASSRGEKLFF. The CDR3 bases are TGTGCCAGCTCCCGGGGGGAAAAACTGTTTTTT.

V is TRBV4-2 and J is TRBJ2-1; D is unclear. CDR3 length equals 16 residues. Trimming took 0 bases from V and 3 from J, leaving 12 bases between them. Looked up from germline, CDR1 is LGHNA and CDR2 is YNFKEQ. The DNA of the CDR3 is TGTGCCAGCAGCCAAGATTTGTCGAGATACTACAATGAGCAGTTCTTC. Its protein product is CASSQDLSRYYNEQFF.

The J gene is TRBJ2-3, the V gene TRBV4-1; D is ambiguous. Germline V gene lookup returns CDR1 MGHRA and CDR2 YSYEKL. The V end was cut by 1 base, the J end by 11 bases, with 13 bases between. This CDR3 region has 13 residues. CDR3 region: CASSQAALPKQYF. In DNA form, the CDR3 reads TGCGCCAGCAGCCAAGCTGCGTTGCCTAAGCAGTATTTT.

The chain combines TRBV7-9 with TRBJ1-3; no firm D call. This CDR3 spans 16 amino acids. Germline CDR1 SEHNR, CDR2 FQNEAQ (reference sequence). Trimming removed 6 bases from V and 2 bases from J, with 17 bases in between. The CDR3 here is CASRLPNGVPGNTIYF. CDR3 DNA sequence: TGTGCCAGCAGGCTACCCAACGGGGTCCCTGGAAACACCATATATTTT.

CDR3 in amino acids: CASSFFSGRGYNEQFF. CDR3 sequence (DNA): TGTGCCAGCAGCTTCTTTTCTGGACGGGGATACAATGAGCAGTTCTTC. V and J are TRBV7-2 and TRBJ2-1; possible D gene TRBD2, 5 bases. The CDR3 runs to 16 residues. Trimming removed 3 bases at V and 4 bases at J, with 16 bases between. Germline CDR1 reads SGHTA; CDR2 reads FQGNSA.

The gene calls are TRBV5-6 and TRBJ1-2; TRBD1 is a possible D gene (5 bases). The CDR3 totals 15 residues. V shed 3 bases and J shed 4 bases, with 16 bases lying between them. The germline CDR1 and CDR2 sequences are SGHDT and YYEEEE. This chain's CDR3 is CASSSRQQPLYGYTF. The CDR3 nucleotides read TGTGCCAGCAGCTCAAGACAGCAACCACTCTATGGCTACACCTTC.

The chain joins TRBV6-6 to TRBJ2-5, with D uncertain. The CDR3 runs to 14 residues. The germline V and J ends were trimmed by 0 bases and 2 bases, with 7 bases remaining between them. Germline V gene sequence: CDR1 MNHNY, CDR2 SVGAGI (reference sequence). For the CDR3, the DNA is TGTGCCAGCAGTTACTCTCGGGTGCAAGAGACCCAGTACTTC. It specifies CASSYSRVQETQYF.

The V gene is TRBV2, the J gene TRBJ2-3; unclear D gene. The germline CDR1 and CDR2 sequences are SNHLY and FYNNEI. CDR3 length: 13 residues. V lost 3 bases and J 4 bases, leaving 8 bases between the germline ends. Here the CDR3 reads CASSEQASDTQYF. The DNA for the CDR3 is TGTGCCAGCAGTGAGCAGGCCTCAGATACGCAGTATTTT.

V and J are TRBV12-5 and TRBJ2-3; D is ambiguous. The CDR3 has 19 residues. Trimming shortened V by 0 bases and J by 0 bases, and 19 bases separated the two germline ends. Germline V gives CDR1 LGHNT, CDR2 FRNRAP. CDR3 sequence reads: CASGLVVNVGYTSTDTQYF. The CDR3 DNA sequence: TGTGCTAGTGGTTTGGTAGTAAATGTCGGCTACACAAGCACAGATACGCAGTATTTT. The full variable domain, in which reference TRBV12-5 and TRBJ2-3 provide the parts outside the CDR3, is DARVTQTPRHKVTEMGQEVTMRCQPILGHNTVFWYRQTMMQGLELLAYFRNRAPLDDSGMPKDRFSAEMPDATLATLKIQPSEPRDSAVYFCASGLVVNVGYTSTDTQYFGPGTRLTVL.

CDR3: CASSVEDSATDTQYF. The CDR3 region has the DNA TGTGCCAGCAGCGTAGAAGACTCGGCCACAGATACGCAGTATTTT. The rearrangement joins TRBV9 to TRBJ2-3, with D hard to call. Trimming removed 0 bases at V and 2 bases at J, with 10 bases between. The length of the CDR3 is 15 residues. Germline V gives CDR1 SGDLS, CDR2 YYNGEE.

This chain uses TRBV28 with TRBJ1-4, with D tentatively TRBD1 (5 bases). V was clipped by 7 bases and J by 6 bases, with 15 bases between them. Per germline, CDR1 MDHEN and CDR2 SYDVKM. The CDR3 length is 14 residues. CDR3 residues: CASNLWGGDEKLFF. CDR3 DNA: TGTGCCAGCAACCTCTGGGGGGGGGATGAAAAACTGTTTTTT.

Points on this clone: Additional DNA sequences in this sample encode the identical CDR3. The CDR3 is CASSQDGEETQYF. Here the CDR3 DNA reads TGTGCCAGCAGCCAAGACGGGGAAGAGACCCAGTACTTC. V and J are TRBV14 and TRBJ2-5, with D maybe TRBD2 (5 bases). The CDR3 length is 13 residues. V lost 0 bases, J lost 3 bases, and 5 bases lay in between. Germline V gene data show CDR1 as SGHDN and CDR2 as FVKESK.

The genes are TRBV5-6 and TRBJ2-7; no clear D. The CDR3 has 13 amino acids. The V end was cut by 4 bases, the J end by 1 base, with 9 bases between. CDR1 is SGHDT and CDR2 is YYEEEE in the germline V gene. The CDR3 sequence is CASSPAESYEQYF. CDR3 nucleotide sequence: TGTGCCAGCAGCCCCGCGGAATCCTACGAGCAGTACTTC.

This clone occurred once. The CDR3 nucleotides read TGCGCCAGCAGCTTTGGGACTACCTACGAGCAGTACTTC. Protein sequence: CASSFGTTYEQYF. V usage is TRBV4-1 and J usage is TRBJ2-7; 7 bases match TRBD2. Germline loops: CDR1 MGHRA, CDR2 YSYEKL. The CDR3 extends over 13 amino acids. V shed 5 bases, J shed 2 bases, and the junction held 3 bases outside the gene matches.

This clone was observed once. V is TRBV19 and J is TRBJ2-7; 7 nucleotides agree with TRBD2. After removal of 6 bases from V and 1 base from J, the junction contained 9 bases not matched to a gene. This CDR3 contains 15 residues. The germline V gene has CDR1 LNHDA and CDR2 SQIVND (reference sequence). The CDR3 DNA sequence: TGTGCCAGTAGCTCGGGGGGAGCGGGTTCCTACGAGCAGTACTTC. The encoded protein is CASSSGGAGSYEQYF.

The chain is built from TRBV27 and TRBJ1-1; 8 positions match TRBD1. This CDR3 is 17 amino acids long. V lost 2 bases to trimming and J lost 0 bases; unmatched junction nucleotides: 8. Germline assignment: CDR1 MNHEY and CDR2 SMNVEV (reference sequence). CDR3 protein: CASSLGQGTGMNTEAFF. Here the CDR3 DNA reads TGTGCCAGCAGTTTAGGACAGGGTACGGGCATGAACACTGAAGCTTTCTTT.

Points on this clone: Since the CDR3 does not end with the conserved phenylalanine or tryptophan, this likely comes from a read error. The limits of the CDR3 on the DNA are not certain, so only TCRdb's listed CDR3 is given. The rearrangement uses TRBV6-1 and TRBJ2-3; the table's D call, TRBD1, was not checked against the DNA. Germline V gene sequence: CDR1 MNHNS, CDR2 SASEGT. The CDR3 extends over 11 residues, inclusive of both ends. CDR3 amino acids: CASSSGTEIPD.

This chain joins TRBV7-3 and TRBJ2-4; 7 nucleotides agree with TRBD1. The J segment lost 9 bases and the V segment lost 5 bases, leaving 10 bases of the junction unmatched. The CDR3 length is 14 residues. In germline, CDR1 is SGHTA, CDR2 FQGTGA. CDR3: CASSDIRQGGIQYF. The CDR3 DNA is TGTGCCAGCAGCGACATAAGACAGGGTGGCATTCAGTACTTC.

The genes are TRBV30 and TRBJ2-3; D unresolved. The CDR3 spans 11 residues. Trimming took 3 bases from V and 14 from J, leaving 15 bases between them. Germline assignment: CDR1 GTSNPN and CDR2 SVGIG (reference sequence). This chain's CDR3 is CAWSVGGKLYF. CDR3 DNA: TGTGCCTGGAGCGTCGGCGGAAAACTGTATTTT. The variable domain in full, with the rest retrieved from reference TRBV30 and TRBJ2-3, is SQTIHQWPATLVQPVGSPLSLECTVEGTSNPNLYWYRQAAGRGLQLLFYSVGIGQISSEVPQNLSASRPQDRQFILSSKKLLLSDSGFYLCAWSVGGKLYFGPGTRLTVL.

The sample holds one count of this clone. The J gene is TRBJ2-2, the V gene TRBV7-9; TRBD2 is a possible D gene (5 bases). Trimming removed 6 bases at V and 5 bases at J, with 7 bases between. The CDR3 is 12 residues long. Per the germline V gene, CDR1 is SEHNR and CDR2 is FQNEAQ (reference sequence). The CDR3 DNA reads as TGTGCCAGCAGATGGGAGACCGGGGAGCTGTTTTTT. This codes for CASRWETGELFF.

The chain has TRBV29-1 and TRBJ2-7; 7 bases map to TRBD2. This CDR3 has 15 residues. Germline-derived CDR1 and CDR2 are SQVTM and ANQGSEA. The V segment lost 3 bases and the J segment 1 base; nucleotides outside the gene matches: 9. The CDR3 DNA sequence: TGCAGCGTTGAGTTTAGCGGGTATCCATCCTACGAGCAGTACTTC. It specifies CSVEFSGYPSYEQYF.

The gene calls are TRBV7-9 and TRBJ1-4; 7 nucleotides line up with TRBD1. Losses at the gene ends were 2 bases for V and 0 bases for J; bases not matched to a gene: 6. The V gene's germline CDR1 is SEHNR and CDR2 FQNEAQ (reference sequence). The CDR3 totals 17 residues. CDR3 protein: CASSLPDRAPTNEKLFF. The CDR3 region has the DNA TGTGCCAGCAGCTTACCCGACAGGGCCCCAACTAATGAAAAACTGTTTTTT. The full variable domain, its missing parts supplied by reference TRBV7-9 and TRBJ1-4, is DTGVSQNPRHKITKRGQNVTFRCDPISEHNRLYWYRQTLGQGPEFLTYFQNEAQLEKSRLLSDRFSAERPKGSFSTLEIQRTEQGDSAMYLCASSLPDRAPTNEKLFFGSGTQLSVL.

This clone was found once. Here the CDR3 reads CASRWTSSSYEQYF. CDR3 DNA sequence: TGTGCCAGTCGGTGGACATCGAGCTCCTACGAGCAGTACTTC. The chain combines TRBV19 with TRBJ2-7; maybe TRBD1 (5 bases). The CDR3 is made up of 14 amino acids. The V gene lost 8 bases and the J gene lost 0 bases, with 14 bases spanning the gap. Germline CDR1 and CDR2: LNHDA and SQIVND (reference sequence).

The rearrangement links TRBV5-1 to TRBJ1-6; D remains unclear. V shed 0 bases and J shed 7 bases, with 11 bases lying between them. Germline loops: CDR1 SGHRS, CDR2 YFSETQ. This CDR3 is 15 amino acids long. The chain's CDR3 is CASSLGPGYNSPLHF. The CDR3 DNA reads as TGCGCCAGCAGCTTGGGTCCGGGATACAATTCACCCCTCCACTTT.